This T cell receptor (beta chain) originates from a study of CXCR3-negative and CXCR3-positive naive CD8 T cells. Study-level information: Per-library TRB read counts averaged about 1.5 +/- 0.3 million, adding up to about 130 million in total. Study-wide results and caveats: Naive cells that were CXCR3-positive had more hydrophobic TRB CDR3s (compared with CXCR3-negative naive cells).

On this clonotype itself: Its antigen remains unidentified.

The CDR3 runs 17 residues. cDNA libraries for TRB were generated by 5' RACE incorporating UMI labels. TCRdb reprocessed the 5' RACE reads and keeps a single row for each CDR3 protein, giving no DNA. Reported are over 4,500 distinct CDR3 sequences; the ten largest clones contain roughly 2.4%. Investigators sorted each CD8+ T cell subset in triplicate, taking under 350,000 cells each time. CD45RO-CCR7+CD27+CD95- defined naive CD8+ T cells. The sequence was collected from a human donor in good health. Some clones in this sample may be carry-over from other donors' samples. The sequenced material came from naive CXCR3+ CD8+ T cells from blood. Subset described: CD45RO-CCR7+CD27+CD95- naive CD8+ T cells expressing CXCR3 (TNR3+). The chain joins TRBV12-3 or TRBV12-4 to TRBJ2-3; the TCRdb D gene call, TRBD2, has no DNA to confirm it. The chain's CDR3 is CASSTGLAGGSSDTQYF.